The present T cell receptor (beta chain) was sequenced within a study of shared clonotypes between healthy human individuals. Naivety among CD8 cells was defined by CD45RO negativity and positive CCR7 selection, thereby excluding terminally differentiated effector memory CD45RA+ cells. This clone has just one count. Original analysis: Filtering differed, since immunoSEQ gave only junction sequences and no quality scores. Sequenced by immunoSEQ multiplex PCR; TCRdb stores in-frame clones only, minus some. V, J and clone size reflect that table, while D and trimming were determined from the DNA. Altogether about 750,000 clones are present, 85% to 95% being singletons, with the ten largest covering approximately 25%. Germline V gene data show CDR1 as SGHTA and CDR2 as FQGTGA. CDR3 length: 13 amino acids. Losses at the gene ends were 5 bases for V and 4 bases for J; bases not matched to a gene: 3.

This chain connects TRBV7-3 to TRBJ2-3, with 7 positions matching TRBD2. The sample comprised naive CD8+ T cells sorted from blood. The TCR originated in a man aged 30-40 years in good health. CDR3 nucleotide sequence: TGTGCCAGCAGCCACGCGGGGGCAGATACGCAGTATTTT. Translating gives CASSHAGADTQYF.